This T cell receptor beta chain was recovered during a study of siplizumab effects on memory and regulatory T cells. Whole-study findings and limits: The authors did not confirm suppressive function in proliferating Tregs from siplizumab cultures. Treatment with siplizumab left mappable alloreactive CD4+ clones averaging approximately 69% Treg-derived, compared with around 29% in controls.

Looked up from germline, CDR1 is SNHLY and CDR2 is FYNNEI. The J segment lost 4 bases and the V segment lost 6 bases, leaving 13 bases of the junction unmatched. The CDR3 contains 17 residues. A word on this clone: Its antigen remains unidentified.

Sequenced by immunoSEQ multiplex PCR; TCRdb stores in-frame clones only, minus some. The data show roughly 75,000 clones, 93% seen once. Sequencing used CD8+ T cells sorted from blood. The chain carries TRBV2 and TRBJ2-7, with TRBD2 matching over 12 bases. This TCR was recovered from a human donor in good health. The CDR3 reads CASRGGLAGTSLYEQYF. Written as DNA, the CDR3 is TGTGCCAGCAGGGGTGGACTAGCGGGGACCTCTCTGTACGAGCAGTACTTC.